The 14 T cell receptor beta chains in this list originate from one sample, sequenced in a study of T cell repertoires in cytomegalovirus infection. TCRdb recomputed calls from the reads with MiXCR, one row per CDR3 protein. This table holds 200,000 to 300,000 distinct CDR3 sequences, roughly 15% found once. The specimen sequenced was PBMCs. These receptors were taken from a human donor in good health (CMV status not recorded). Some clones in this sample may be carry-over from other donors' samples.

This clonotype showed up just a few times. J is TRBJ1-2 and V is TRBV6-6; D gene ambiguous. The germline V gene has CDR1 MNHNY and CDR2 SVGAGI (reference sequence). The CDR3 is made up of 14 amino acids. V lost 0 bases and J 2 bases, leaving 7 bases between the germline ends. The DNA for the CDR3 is TGTGCCAGCAGTTACTCCGTCGGAAACTATGGCTACACCTTC. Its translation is CASSYSVGNYGYTF.

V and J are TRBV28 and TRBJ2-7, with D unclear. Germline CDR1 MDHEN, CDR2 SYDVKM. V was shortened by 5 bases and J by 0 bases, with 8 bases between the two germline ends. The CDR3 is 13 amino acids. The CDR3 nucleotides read TGTGCCAGCAGTATTGTCGGCTCCTACGAGCAGTACTTC. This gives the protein CASSIVGSYEQYF.

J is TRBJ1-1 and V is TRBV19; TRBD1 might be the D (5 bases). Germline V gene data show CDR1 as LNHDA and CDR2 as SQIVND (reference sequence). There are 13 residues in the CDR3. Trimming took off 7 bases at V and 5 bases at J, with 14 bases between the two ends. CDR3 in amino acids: CASTLGLWTEAFF. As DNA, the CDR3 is TGTGCCAGTACCCTGGGACTATGGACTGAAGCTTTCTTT.

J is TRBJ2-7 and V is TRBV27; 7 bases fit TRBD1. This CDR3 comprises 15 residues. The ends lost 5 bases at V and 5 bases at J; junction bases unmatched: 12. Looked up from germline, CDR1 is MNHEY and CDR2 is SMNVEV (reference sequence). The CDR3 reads CASSLTDRMGNEQYF. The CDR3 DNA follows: TGTGCCAGCAGTCTAACGGACAGGATGGGGAACGAGCAGTACTTC.

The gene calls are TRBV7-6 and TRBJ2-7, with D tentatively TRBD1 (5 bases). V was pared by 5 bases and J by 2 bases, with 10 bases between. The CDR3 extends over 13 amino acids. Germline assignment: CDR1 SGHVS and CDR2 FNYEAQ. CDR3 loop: CASSPSTAYEQYF. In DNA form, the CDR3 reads TGTGCCAGCAGCCCCTCGACAGCCTACGAGCAGTACTTC.

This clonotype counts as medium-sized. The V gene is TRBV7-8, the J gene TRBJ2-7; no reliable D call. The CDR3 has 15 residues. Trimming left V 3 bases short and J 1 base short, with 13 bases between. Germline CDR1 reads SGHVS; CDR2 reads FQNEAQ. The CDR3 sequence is CASSFSGFLSYEQYF. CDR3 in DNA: TGTGCCAGCAGCTTTTCCGGGTTCCTTTCCTACGAGCAGTACTTC.

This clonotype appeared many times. Written as DNA, the CDR3 is TGCGCCAGCAGCCAAGATCCTTCCCCCGAAGCTTTCTTT. This gives the protein CASSQDPSPEAFF. The chain employs TRBV4-1 and TRBJ1-1; D gene unclear. This CDR3 has 13 amino acids. V lost 0 bases and J lost 8, with 10 bases in between. The germline CDR1 and CDR2 sequences are MGHRA and YSYEKL.

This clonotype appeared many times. The CDR3 sequence: CASSLGTGSNQPQHF. The CDR3 DNA reads TGTGCCAGCAGCTTAGGGACAGGGTCCAATCAGCCCCAGCATTTT. The chain joins TRBV7-8 to TRBJ1-5, with TRBD1 matching 8 bases. Germline V gene sequence: CDR1 SGHVS, CDR2 FQNEAQ. This CDR3 has 15 amino acids. The V gene end was trimmed by 1 base and the J gene end by 3 bases; junction bases not matched to a gene: 2.

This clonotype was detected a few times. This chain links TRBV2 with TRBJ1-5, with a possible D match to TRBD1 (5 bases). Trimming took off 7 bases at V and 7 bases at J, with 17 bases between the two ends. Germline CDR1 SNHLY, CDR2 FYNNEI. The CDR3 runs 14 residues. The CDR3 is CASKSGLRDQPQHF. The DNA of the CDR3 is TGTGCCAGCAAATCGGGGTTACGGGACCAGCCCCAGCATTTT. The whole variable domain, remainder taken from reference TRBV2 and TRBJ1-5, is EPEVTQTPSHQVTQMGQEVILRCVPISNHLYFYWYRQILGQKVEFLVSFYNNEISEKSEIFDDQFSVERPDGSNFTLKIRSTKLEDSAMYFCASKSGLRDQPQHFGDGTRLSIL.

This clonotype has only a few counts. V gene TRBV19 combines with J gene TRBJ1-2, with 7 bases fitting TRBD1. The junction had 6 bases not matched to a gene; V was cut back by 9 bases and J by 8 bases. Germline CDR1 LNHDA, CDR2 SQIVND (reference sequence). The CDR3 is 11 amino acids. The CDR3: CASRQGLGYTF. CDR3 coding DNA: TGTGCCAGCAGACAGGGTCTGGGCTACACCTTC.

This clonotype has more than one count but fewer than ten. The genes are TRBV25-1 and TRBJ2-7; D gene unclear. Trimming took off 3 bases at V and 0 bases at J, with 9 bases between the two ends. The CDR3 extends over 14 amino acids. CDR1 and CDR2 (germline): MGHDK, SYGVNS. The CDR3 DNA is TGTGCCAGCAGTGACATCCTCGCCTCCTACGAGCAGTACTTC. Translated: CASSDILASYEQYF.

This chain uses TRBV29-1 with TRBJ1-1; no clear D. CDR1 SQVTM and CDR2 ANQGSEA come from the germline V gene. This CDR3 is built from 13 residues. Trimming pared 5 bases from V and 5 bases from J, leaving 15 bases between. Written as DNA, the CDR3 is TGCAGCGTTCGCGGCCACTGGGAAACTGAAGCTTTCTTT. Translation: CSVRGHWETEAFF.

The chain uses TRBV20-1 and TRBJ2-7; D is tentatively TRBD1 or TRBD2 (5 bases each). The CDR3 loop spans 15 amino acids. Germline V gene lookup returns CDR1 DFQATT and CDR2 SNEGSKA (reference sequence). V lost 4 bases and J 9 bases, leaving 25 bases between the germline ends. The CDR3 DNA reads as TGCAGTGCTACAGGACGAGGGGAAGTACGAGTGGCGCAGTACTTC. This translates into CSATGRGEVRVAQYF.

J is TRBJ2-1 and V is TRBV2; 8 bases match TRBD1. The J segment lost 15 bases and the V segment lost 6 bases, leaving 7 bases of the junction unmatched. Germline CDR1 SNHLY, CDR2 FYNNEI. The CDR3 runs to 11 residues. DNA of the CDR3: TGTGCCAGCAGGGGACAGGTAGATGGGTTCTTC. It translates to CASRGQVDGFF. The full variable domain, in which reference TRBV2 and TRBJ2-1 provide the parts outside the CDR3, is EPEVTQTPSHQVTQMGQEVILRCVPISNHLYFYWYRQILGQKVEFLVSFYNNEISEKSEIFDDQFSVERPDGSNFTLKIRSTKLEDSAMYFCASRGQVDGFFGPGTRLTVL.